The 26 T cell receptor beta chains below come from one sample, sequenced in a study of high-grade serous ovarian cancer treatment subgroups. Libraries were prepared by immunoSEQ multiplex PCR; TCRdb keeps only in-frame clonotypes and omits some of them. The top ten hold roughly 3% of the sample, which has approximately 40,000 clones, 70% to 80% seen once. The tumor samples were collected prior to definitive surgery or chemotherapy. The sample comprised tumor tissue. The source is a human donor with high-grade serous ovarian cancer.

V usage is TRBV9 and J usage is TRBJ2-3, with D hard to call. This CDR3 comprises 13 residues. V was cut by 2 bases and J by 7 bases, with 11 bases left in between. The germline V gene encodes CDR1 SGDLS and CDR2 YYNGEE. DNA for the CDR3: TGTGCCAGCAGCGTCCAGGATGGGAATACGCAGTATTTT. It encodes CASSVQDGNTQYF.

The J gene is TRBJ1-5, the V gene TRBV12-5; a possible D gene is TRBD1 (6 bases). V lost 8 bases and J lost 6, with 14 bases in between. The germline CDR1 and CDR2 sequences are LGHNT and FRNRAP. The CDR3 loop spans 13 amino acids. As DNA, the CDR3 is TGTGCTAGTTCCCCAGGGGCCGGTCAGCCCCAGCATTTT. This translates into CASSPGAGQPQHF.

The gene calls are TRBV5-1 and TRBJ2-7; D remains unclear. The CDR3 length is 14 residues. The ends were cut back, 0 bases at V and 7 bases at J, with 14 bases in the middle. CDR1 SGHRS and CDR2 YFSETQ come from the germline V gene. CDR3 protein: CASSLARMEHEQYF. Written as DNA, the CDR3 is TGCGCCAGCAGCTTGGCTCGGATGGAGCATGAGCAGTACTTC.

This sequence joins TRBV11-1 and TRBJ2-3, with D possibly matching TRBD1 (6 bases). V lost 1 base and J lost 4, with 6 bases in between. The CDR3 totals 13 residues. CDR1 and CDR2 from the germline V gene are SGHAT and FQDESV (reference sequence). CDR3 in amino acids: CASSLGQADTQYF. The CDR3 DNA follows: TGTGCCAGCAGCTTAGGACAGGCAGATACGCAGTATTTT.

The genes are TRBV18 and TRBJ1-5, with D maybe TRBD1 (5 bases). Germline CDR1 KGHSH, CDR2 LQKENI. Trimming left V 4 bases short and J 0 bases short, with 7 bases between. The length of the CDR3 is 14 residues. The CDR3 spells CASSLQVSNQPQHF. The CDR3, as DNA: TGTGCCAGCTCACTACAGGTTAGCAATCAGCCCCAGCATTTT. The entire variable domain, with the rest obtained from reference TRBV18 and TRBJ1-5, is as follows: NAGVMQNPRHLVRRRGQEARLRCSPMKGHSHVYWYRQLPEEGLKFMVYLQKENIIDESGMPKERFSAEFPKEGPSILRIQQVVRGDSAAYFCASSLQVSNQPQHFGDGTRLSIL.

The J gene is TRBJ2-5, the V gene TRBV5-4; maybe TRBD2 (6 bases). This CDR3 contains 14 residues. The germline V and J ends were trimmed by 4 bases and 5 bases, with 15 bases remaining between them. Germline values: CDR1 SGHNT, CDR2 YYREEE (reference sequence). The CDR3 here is CASSLQVEGETQYF. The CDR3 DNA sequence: TGTGCCAGCAGCCTTCAAGTGGAGGGCGAGACCCAGTACTTC.

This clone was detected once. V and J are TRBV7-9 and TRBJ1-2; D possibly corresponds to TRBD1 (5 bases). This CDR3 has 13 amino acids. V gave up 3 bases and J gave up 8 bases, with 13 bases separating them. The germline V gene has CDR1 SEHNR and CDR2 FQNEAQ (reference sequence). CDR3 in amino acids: CASSFRGARGYTF. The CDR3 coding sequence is TGTGCCAGCAGCTTTAGAGGGGCGAGGGGCTACACCTTC.

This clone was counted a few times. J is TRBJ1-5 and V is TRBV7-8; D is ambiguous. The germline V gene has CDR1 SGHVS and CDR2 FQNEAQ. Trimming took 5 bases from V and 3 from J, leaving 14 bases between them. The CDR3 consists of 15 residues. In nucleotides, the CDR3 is TGTGCCAGCAGCCATTGGGGAGGGCCCAATCAGCCCCAGCATTTT. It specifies CASSHWGGPNQPQHF.

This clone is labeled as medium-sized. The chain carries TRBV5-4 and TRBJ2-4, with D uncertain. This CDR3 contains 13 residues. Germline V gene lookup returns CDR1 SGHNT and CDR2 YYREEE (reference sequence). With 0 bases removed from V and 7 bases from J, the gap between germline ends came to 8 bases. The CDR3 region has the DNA TGTGCCAGCAGCTTGGGGTCAACGAACATTCAGTACTTC. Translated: CASSLGSTNIQYF.

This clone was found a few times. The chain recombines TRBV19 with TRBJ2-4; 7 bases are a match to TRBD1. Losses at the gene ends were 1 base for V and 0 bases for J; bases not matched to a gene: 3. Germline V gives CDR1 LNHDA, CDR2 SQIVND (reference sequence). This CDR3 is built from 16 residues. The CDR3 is CASSIGGGLAKNIQYF. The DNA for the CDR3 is TGTGCCAGTAGTATAGGAGGGGGCTTAGCCAAAAACATTCAGTACTTC.

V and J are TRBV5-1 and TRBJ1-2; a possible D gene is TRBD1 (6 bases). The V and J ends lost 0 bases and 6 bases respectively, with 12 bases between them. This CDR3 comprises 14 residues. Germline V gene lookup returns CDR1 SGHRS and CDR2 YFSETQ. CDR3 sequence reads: CASSLGGGADGYTF. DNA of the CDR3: TGCGCCAGCAGCTTGGGCGGGGGGGCGGATGGCTACACCTTC.

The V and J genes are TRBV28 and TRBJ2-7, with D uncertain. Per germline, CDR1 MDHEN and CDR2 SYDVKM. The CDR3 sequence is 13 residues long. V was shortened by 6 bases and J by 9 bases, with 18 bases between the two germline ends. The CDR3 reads CASSLALGYRQYF. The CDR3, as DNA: TGTGCCAGCAGCCTCGCTTTAGGGTACCGGCAGTACTTC.

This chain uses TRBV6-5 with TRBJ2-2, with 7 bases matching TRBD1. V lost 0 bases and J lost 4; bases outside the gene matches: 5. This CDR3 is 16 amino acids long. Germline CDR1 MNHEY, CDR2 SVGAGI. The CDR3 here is CASSYSGQPLTGELFF. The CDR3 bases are TGTGCCAGCAGTTACTCGGGACAGCCACTCACCGGGGAGCTGTTTTTT.

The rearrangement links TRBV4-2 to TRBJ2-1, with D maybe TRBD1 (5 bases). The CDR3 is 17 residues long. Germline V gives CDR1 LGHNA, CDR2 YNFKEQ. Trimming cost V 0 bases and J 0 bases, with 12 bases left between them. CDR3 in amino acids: CASSQDRTRSSYNEQFF. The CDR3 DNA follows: TGTGCCAGCAGCCAAGATCGGACACGAAGCTCCTACAATGAGCAGTTCTTC.

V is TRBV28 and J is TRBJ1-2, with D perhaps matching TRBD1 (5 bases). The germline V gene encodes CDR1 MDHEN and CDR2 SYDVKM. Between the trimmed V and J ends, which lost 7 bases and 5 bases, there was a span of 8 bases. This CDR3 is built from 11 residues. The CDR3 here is CASNQGYGYTF. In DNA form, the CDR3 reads TGTGCCAGCAACCAGGGATATGGCTACACCTTC.

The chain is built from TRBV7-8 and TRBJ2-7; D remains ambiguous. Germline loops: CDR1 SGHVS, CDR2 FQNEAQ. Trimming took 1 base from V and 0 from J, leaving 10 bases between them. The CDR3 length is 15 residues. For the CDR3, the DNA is TGTGCCAGCAGCTTAGTGGCGACAACCTCCTACGAGCAGTACTTC. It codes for CASSLVATTSYEQYF. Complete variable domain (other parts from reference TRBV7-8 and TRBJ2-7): GAGVSQSPRYKVAKRGQDVALRCDPISGHVSLFWYQQALGQGPEFLTYFQNEAQLDKSGLPSDRFFAERPEGSVSTLKIQRTQQEDSAVYLCASSLVATTSYEQYFGPGTRLTVT.

The chain's CDR3 is CASSLGQIQETQYF. CDR3 sequence (DNA): TGTGCCAGCAGCTTGGGACAGATTCAAGAGACCCAGTACTTC. This chain connects TRBV5-6 to TRBJ2-5; weak D call: TRBD1 (5 bases). Germline CDR1 reads SGHDT; CDR2 reads YYEEEE. Trimming took 0 bases from V and 2 from J, leaving 8 bases between them. This CDR3 contains 14 residues. Full variable domain (remainder filled in from reference TRBV5-6 and TRBJ2-5): DAGVTQSPTHLIKTRGQQVTLRCSPKSGHDTVSWYQQALGQGPQFIFQYYEEEERQRGNFPDRFSGHQFPNYSSELNVNALLLGDSALYLCASSLGQIQETQYFGPGTRLLVL.

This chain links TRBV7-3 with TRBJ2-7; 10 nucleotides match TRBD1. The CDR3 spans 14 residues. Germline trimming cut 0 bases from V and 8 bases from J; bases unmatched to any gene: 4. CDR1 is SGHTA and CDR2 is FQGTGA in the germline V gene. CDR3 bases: TGTGCCAGCAGCTTAACCGGGACAGGGGAGAAGCAGTACTTC. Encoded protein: CASSLTGTGEKQYF.

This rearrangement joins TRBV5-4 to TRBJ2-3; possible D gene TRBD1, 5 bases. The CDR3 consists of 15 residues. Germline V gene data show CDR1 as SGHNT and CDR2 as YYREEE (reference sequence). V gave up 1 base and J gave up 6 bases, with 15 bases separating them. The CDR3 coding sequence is TGTGCCAGCAGCTTGAAATCAAGGGGAAAGGATACGCAGTATTTT. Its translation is CASSLKSRGKDTQYF. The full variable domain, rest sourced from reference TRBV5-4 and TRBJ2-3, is ETGVTQSPTHLIKTRGQQVTLRCSSQSGHNTVSWYQQALGQGPQFIFQYYREEENGRGNFPPRFSGLQFPNYSSELNVNALELDDSALYLCASSLKSRGKDTQYFGPGTRLTVL.

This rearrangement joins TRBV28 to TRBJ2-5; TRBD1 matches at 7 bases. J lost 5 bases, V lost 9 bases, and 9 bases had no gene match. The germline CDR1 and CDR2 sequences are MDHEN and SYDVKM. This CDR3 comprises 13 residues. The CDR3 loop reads CASEGARMETQYF. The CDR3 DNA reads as TGTGCCAGTGAGGGGGCGAGGATGGAGACCCAGTACTTC.

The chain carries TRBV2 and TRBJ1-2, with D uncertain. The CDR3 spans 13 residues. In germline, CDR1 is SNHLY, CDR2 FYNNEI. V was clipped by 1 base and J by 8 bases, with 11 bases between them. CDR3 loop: CASSEVRTRGYTF. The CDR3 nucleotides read TGTGCCAGCAGTGAAGTACGGACCCGGGGCTACACCTTC.

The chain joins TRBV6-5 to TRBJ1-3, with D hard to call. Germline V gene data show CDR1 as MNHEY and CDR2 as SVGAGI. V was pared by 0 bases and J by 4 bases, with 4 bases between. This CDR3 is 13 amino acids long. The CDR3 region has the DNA TGTGCCAGCAGTTACTCCGAGGGAAACACCATATATTTT. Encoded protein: CASSYSEGNTIYF.

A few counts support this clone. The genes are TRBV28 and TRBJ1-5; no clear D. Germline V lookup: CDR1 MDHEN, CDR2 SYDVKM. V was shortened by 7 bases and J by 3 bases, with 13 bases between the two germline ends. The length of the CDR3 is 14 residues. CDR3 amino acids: CASIKAATNQPQHF. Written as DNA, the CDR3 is TGTGCCAGCATTAAGGCAGCCACCAATCAGCCCCAGCATTTT.

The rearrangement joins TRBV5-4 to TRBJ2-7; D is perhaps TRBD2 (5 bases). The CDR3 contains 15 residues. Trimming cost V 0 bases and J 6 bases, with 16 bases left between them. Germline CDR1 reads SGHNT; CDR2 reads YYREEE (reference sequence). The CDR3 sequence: CASSLGYDPGSEQYF. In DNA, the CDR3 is TGTGCCAGCAGCTTGGGGTACGATCCGGGATCCGAGCAGTACTTC.

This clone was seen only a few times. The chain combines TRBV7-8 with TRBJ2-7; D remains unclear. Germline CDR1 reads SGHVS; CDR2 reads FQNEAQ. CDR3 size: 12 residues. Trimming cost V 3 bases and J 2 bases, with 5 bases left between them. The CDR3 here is CASSFYTYEQYF. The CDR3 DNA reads TGTGCCAGCAGCTTTTATACCTACGAGCAGTACTTC.

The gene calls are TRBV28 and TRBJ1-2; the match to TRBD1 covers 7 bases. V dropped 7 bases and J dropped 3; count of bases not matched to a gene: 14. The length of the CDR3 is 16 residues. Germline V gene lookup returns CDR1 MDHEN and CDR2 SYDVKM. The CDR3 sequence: CASKQGGVGTDYGYTF. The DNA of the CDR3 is TGTGCCAGCAAGCAGGGGGGGGTGGGCACTGACTATGGCTACACCTTC.